This TCR beta chain appears in the sequencing data of a study of graft-versus-host responses after intestinal transplantation. Study information: Uniformly, recipients were administered anti-thymocyte globulin induction with subsequent tacrolimus and steroids for around three years. Study-wide findings and caveats: Patients who carried graft-donor T cell macrochimerism also had high graft-versus-host to host-versus-graft clonal ratios in their allografts. GvH clones were identified in recipient marrow, with some first appearing in ileum or blood.

The CDR3 has 14 amino acids. The germline V gene encodes CDR1 SGHDN and CDR2 FVKESK. The V end lost 4 bases, the J end lost 6 bases, and 15 bases lay between the germline ends. Assay: immunoSEQ multiplex PCR; the TCRdb copy retains only in-frame clones and omits some. This sample yields just over 20,000 clones, of which 85% to 95% are seen a single time; around two fifths belongs to the top ten. Details on this clone: Its specificity is unknown.

This chain links TRBV14 with TRBJ1-2; D is possibly TRBD1 (5 bases). The clonotype was recovered from a human patient who received an intestinal transplant, so some T cells may come from the graft donor. Material: PBMCs, obtained 262 days after intestinal transplant. The CDR3 here is CASSPHVGGDGYTF. The CDR3 bases are TGTGCCAGCAGCCCACACGTTGGGGGAGATGGCTACACCTTC.